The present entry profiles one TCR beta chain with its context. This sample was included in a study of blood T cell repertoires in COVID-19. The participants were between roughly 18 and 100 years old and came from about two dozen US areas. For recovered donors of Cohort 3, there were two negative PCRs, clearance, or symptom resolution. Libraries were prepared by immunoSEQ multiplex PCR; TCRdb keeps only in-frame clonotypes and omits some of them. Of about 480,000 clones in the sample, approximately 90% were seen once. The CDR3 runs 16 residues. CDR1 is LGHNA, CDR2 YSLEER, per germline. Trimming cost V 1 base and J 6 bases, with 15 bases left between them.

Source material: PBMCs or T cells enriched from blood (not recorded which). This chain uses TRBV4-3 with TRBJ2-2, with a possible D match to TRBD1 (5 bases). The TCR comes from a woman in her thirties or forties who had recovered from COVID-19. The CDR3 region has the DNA TGCGCCAGCAGCCAAGGGACGGACAAAGGGGCCGGGGAGCTGTTTTTT. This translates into CASSQGTDKGAGELFF.